The rows below give T cell receptor beta chains drawn from one sample of a study of blood T cell repertoires in COVID-19. Measured with immunoSEQ multiplex PCR; TCRdb has only the in-frame clones, and not every one. This table holds fewer than 300,000 clones, roughly four fifths found once. Sequencing was performed on PBMCs or T cells enriched from blood (not recorded which). The receptors derive from a man in his forties or fifties who had been exposed to COVID-19. CDR3s include the opening cysteine and the closing phenylalanine or tryptophan. A D gene is named only where the DNA matches it firmly. Size is stated for part of the rows, as once, few or many counts, or as a class when the clone is expanded.

CDR3	DNA	V	D	J	length	size
CAWSVKAGPQFF	TGTGCCTGGAGTGTAAAGGCAGGTCCGCAGTTCTTC	TRBV30	-	TRBJ2-1	12	few
CASSQSDTEAFF	TGCGCCAGCAGTCAGAGTGACACTGAAGCTTTCTTT	TRBV23-1	-	TRBJ1-1	12	-
CASSFLRDDYGYTF	TGTGCCAGCAGCTTTTTGAGGGATGACTATGGCTACACCTTC	TRBV7-9	-	TRBJ1-2	14	-
CASSQGILLTGELFF	TGTGCCAGCAGCCAAGGTATCCTACTCACCGGGGAGCTGTTTTTT	TRBV3-1/TRBV3-2	-	TRBJ2-2	15	-
CASSPGAFSGQGAYNEQFF	TGTGCCAGCTCACCAGGGGCATTCTCAGGCCAGGGGGCCTACAATGAGCAGTTCTTC	TRBV18	TRBD1	TRBJ2-1	19	-
CASRDSGQGWTEAFF	TGTGCCAGTAGAGACTCCGGACAGGGGTGGACTGAAGCTTTCTTT	TRBV19	TRBD1	TRBJ1-1	15	-
CASSPPGQRISGANVLTF	TGTGCCAGCTCACCCCCGGGACAGAGAATCTCTGGGGCCAACGTCCTGACTTTC	TRBV18	TRBD1	TRBJ2-6	18	-
CATRGVRNEQYF	TGTGCCACCAGAGGAGTACGGAACGAGCAGTACTTC	TRBV6-5	-	TRBJ2-7	12	-
CASSYSGTSYEQYF	TGTGCCAGCAGTTACTCGGGGACATCATACGAGCAGTACTTC	TRBV6-5	-	TRBJ2-7	14	-
CASSPLAAYSYEQYF	TGTGCCAGCAGCCCGCTCGCGGCTTACTCCTACGAGCAGTACTTC	TRBV3-1/TRBV3-2	-	TRBJ2-7	15	few
CASSLSSGPGANVLTF	TGTGCCAGCAGCTTATCATCGGGTCCTGGGGCCAACGTCCTGACTTTC	TRBV7-8	-	TRBJ2-6	16	-
CATSNSGDTQYF	TGTGCCACCAGTAATAGCGGCGATACGCAGTATTTT	TRBV24-1	-	TRBJ2-3	12	-
CATSDGTGLVNSPLHF	TGTGCCACCAGTGACGGGACAGGGTTAGTTAATTCACCCCTCCACTTT	TRBV24-1	TRBD1	TRBJ1-6	16	-
CSVKTGYPGQQAFF	TGCAGCGTAAAGACGGGGTACCCGGGACAACAAGCTTTCTTT	TRBV29-1	-	TRBJ1-1	14	once
CASSNINEQFF	TGTGCCAGCAGCAATATAAATGAGCAGTTCTTC	TRBV3-1/TRBV3-2	-	TRBJ2-1	11	-
CASSSTGGYEQYF	TGTGCCAGCAGCTCTACAGGGGGCTACGAGCAGTACTTC	TRBV5-4	TRBD1	TRBJ2-7	13	-
CASSPRQAPGYTF	TGTGCCAGCAGCCCGAGACAGGCCCCTGGCTACACCTTC	TRBV5-6	-	TRBJ1-2	13	-
CASSQGSRASGNTIYF	TGCGCCAGCAGCCAGGGTAGCCGGGCCTCTGGAAACACCATATATTTT	TRBV5-1	-	TRBJ1-3	16	-
CASSYSRLREDNEQFF	TGTGCCAGCAGTTACTCGAGGCTGCGGGAGGACAATGAGCAGTTCTTC	TRBV6-5	TRBD2	TRBJ2-1	16	-
CASRVTGGPDHGYTF	TGTGCCAGCAGAGTAACGGGCGGGCCCGACCATGGCTACACCTTC	TRBV14	-	TRBJ1-2	15	-
CASSSSGSVTGELFF	TGTGCCAGCAGCAGCAGCGGGAGCGTGACCGGGGAGCTGTTTTTT	TRBV4-2	TRBD2	TRBJ2-2	15	-
CASSLGGEQGSYGYTF	TGTGCCAGCAGCTTAGGGGGAGAACAGGGAAGCTATGGCTACACCTTC	TRBV11-2	-	TRBJ1-2	16	-
CASSRNTEAFF	TGCGCCAGCTCTCGTAACACTGAAGCTTTCTTT	TRBV4-1	-	TRBJ1-1	11	-
CASKSLAGGYEQYF	TGCGCCAGCAAAAGTCTAGCGGGAGGATACGAGCAGTACTTC	TRBV10-2	TRBD2	TRBJ2-7	14	-
CSASGDQPQHF	TGCAGTGCGTCAGGGGATCAGCCCCAGCATTTT	TRBV20-1	-	TRBJ1-5	11	few
CASSLNSLSPLHF	TGTGCCAGCAGCTTAAACTCTCTCTCACCCCTCCACTTT	TRBV7-2	-	TRBJ1-6	13	-
CASSIGQNQETQYF	TGTGCCAGTAGTATCGGACAGAACCAAGAGACCCAGTACTTC	TRBV19	-	TRBJ2-5	14	-
CASSQETLIREGEQYF	TGTGCCAGCAGCCAAGAGACTCTGATACGGGAGGGGGAGCAGTACTTC	TRBV3-1/TRBV3-2	TRBD2	TRBJ2-7	16	-
CASRRPQGDTGELFF	TGTGCCAGCAGACGACCCCAGGGCGACACCGGGGAGCTGTTTTTT	TRBV6-5	-	TRBJ2-2	15	-
CASGRGTSANTGELFF	TGTGCTAGTGGCCGCGGGACTAGCGCGAACACCGGGGAGCTGTTTTTT	TRBV12-5	TRBD2	TRBJ2-2	16	-
CASSIGYPGVPTEAFF	TGTGCCAGTAGTATAGGGTATCCTGGAGTTCCCACTGAAGCTTTCTTT	TRBV19	-	TRBJ1-1	16	-
CASSPSVYRETYEQYF	TGTGCCAGCTCACCCTCCGTATACAGAGAAACCTACGAGCAGTACTTC	TRBV18	-	TRBJ2-7	16	-
CASSYRRGEETQYF	TGTGCCAGCAGTTACCGTCGGGGGGAAGAGACCCAGTACTTC	TRBV6-2/TRBV6-3	TRBD2	TRBJ2-5	14	-
CASSEDGTGPEKLFF	TGTGCCAGCAGTGAAGACGGGACAGGTCCGGAAAAACTGTTTTTT	TRBV6-1	TRBD1	TRBJ1-4	15	-
CASGSGASSYNEQFF	TGCGCCAGCGGTAGCGGGGCTAGCTCCTACAATGAGCAGTTCTTC	TRBV10-2	TRBD2	TRBJ2-1	15	-
CSVGPAERPYNEQFF	TGCAGCGTTGGGCCAGCGGAACGGCCCTACAATGAGCAGTTCTTC	TRBV29-1	-	TRBJ2-1	15	-
CATGGSGPYEQYF	TGTGCCACCGGGGGTAGCGGGCCCTACGAGCAGTACTTC	TRBV2	TRBD2	TRBJ2-7	13	-
CASRGTSGTTQYF	TGTGCCAGCAGAGGGACTAGCGGGACAACGCAGTATTTT	TRBV11-3	TRBD2	TRBJ2-3	13	once
CASSFTGRRQPQHF	TGTGCCAGCAGTTTTACAGGTCGTCGTCAGCCCCAGCATTTT	TRBV3-1/TRBV3-2	-	TRBJ1-5	14	-
CASSLRTSGRAFEQYF	TGCGCCAGCAGCTTACGGACTAGCGGGAGGGCCTTCGAGCAGTACTTC	TRBV5-1	TRBD2	TRBJ2-7	16	-
CASSRYRTEPYNSPLHF	TGTGCCAGCAGTCGATACCGGACAGAGCCTTATAATTCACCCCTCCACTTT	TRBV6-6	-	TRBJ1-6	17	-
CASRDGREGDTQYF	TGTGCTTCAAGAGACGGGCGGGAGGGGGATACGCAGTATTTT	TRBV10-3	TRBD2	TRBJ2-3	14	few
CASSYRGGPMDTEAFF	TGTGCCAGCAGTTACAGGGGCGGACCCATGGACACTGAAGCTTTCTTT	TRBV6-9	-	TRBJ1-1	16	once
CAISESTGYTEAFF	TGTGCCATCAGTGAGTCGACTGGGTACACTGAAGCTTTCTTT	TRBV10-3	-	TRBJ1-1	14	-
CASSLNGPGTRGDTQYF	TGTGCCAGCAGCTTAAATGGCCCCGGGACTAGAGGAGATACGCAGTATTTT	TRBV7-3	TRBD2	TRBJ2-3	17	-
CAFFARDRGSRTEAFF	TGTGCCTTCTTCGCCCGGGACAGGGGTTCGAGAACTGAAGCTTTCTTT	TRBV30	TRBD1	TRBJ1-1	16	-
CASNPGGGFVEQFF	TGTGCCAGCAATCCGGGAGGAGGGTTCGTTGAGCAGTTCTTC	TRBV3-1/TRBV3-2	TRBD2	TRBJ2-1	14	-
CASSETGGGSHTQYF	TGTGCCAGCAGTGAAACAGGGGGGGGTTCTCATACGCAGTATTTT	TRBV6-1	-	TRBJ2-3	15	-
CASSLDRVTYEQYF	TGTGCCAGCAGCCTAGACAGGGTTACCTACGAGCAGTACTTC	TRBV7-2	TRBD1	TRBJ2-7	14	-
CASSLYQGFPSGANVLTF	TGTGCCAGCAGTTTATACCAGGGTTTTCCCTCTGGGGCCAACGTCCTGACTTTC	TRBV27	-	TRBJ2-6	18	-
CASSVRDTGYTF	TGTGCCAGCAGTGTCAGGGATACAGGCTACACCTTC	TRBV12-3/TRBV12-4	-	TRBJ1-2	12	-
CASSLIAGGSRKHYNEQFF	TGTGCCAGCAGCTTAATTGCGGGAGGCTCTCGGAAGCACTACAATGAGCAGTTCTTC	TRBV7-3	TRBD2	TRBJ2-1	19	-